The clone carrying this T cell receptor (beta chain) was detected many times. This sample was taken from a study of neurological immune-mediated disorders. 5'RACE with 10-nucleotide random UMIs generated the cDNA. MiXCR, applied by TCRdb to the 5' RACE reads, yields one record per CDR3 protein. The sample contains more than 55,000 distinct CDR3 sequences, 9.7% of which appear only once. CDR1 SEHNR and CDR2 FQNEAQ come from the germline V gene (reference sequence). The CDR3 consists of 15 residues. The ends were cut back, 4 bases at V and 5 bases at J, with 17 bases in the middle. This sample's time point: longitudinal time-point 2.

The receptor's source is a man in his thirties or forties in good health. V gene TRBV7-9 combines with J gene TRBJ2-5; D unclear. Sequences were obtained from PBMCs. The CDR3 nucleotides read TGTGCCAGCAGCTACCCGCCCGCCGGCGGCGAGACCCAGTACTTC. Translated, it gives CASSYPPAGGETQYF. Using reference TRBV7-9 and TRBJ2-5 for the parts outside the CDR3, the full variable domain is DTGVSQNPRHKITKRGQNVTFRCDPISEHNRLYWYRQTLGQGPEFLTYFQNEAQLEKSRLLSDRFSAERPKGSFSTLEIQRTEQGDSAMYLCASSYPPAGGETQYFGPGTRLLVL.